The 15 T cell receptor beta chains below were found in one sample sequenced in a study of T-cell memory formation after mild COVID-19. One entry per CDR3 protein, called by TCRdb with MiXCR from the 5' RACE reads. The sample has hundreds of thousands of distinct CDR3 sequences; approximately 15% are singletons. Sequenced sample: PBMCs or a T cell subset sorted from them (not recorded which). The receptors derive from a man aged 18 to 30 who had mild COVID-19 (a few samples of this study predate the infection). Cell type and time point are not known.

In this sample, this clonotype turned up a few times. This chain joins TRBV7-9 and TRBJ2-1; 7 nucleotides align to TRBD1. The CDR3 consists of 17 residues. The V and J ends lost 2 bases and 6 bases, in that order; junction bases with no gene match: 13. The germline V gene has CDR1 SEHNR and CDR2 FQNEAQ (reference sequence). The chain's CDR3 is CASSLRGGLGFSNEQFF. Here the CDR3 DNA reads TGTGCCAGCAGCTTACGAGGGGGCCTAGGGTTTTCCAATGAGCAGTTCTTC.

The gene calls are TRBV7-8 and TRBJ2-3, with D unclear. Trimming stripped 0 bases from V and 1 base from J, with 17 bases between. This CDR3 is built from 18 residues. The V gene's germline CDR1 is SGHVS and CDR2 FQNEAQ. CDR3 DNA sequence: TGTGCCAGCAGCTTAGCGCAGGCCTCCCGGATAGGCACAGATACGCAGTATTTT. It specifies CASSLAQASRIGTDTQYF.

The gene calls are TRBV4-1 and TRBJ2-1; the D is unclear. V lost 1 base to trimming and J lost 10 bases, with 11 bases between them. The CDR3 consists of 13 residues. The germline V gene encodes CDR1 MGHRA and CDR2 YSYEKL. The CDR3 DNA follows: TGCGCCAGCAGCCAAGCGAGGTATGCGGAGCAGTTCTTC. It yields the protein CASSQARYAEQFF.

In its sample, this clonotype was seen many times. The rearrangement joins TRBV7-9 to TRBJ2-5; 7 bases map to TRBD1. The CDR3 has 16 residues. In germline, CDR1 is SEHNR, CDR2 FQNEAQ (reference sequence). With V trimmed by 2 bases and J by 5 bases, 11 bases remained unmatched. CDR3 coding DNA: TGTGCCAGCAGCTTATTAAGGGATCTAGGGGGCGAGACCCAGTACTTC. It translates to CASSLLRDLGGETQYF.

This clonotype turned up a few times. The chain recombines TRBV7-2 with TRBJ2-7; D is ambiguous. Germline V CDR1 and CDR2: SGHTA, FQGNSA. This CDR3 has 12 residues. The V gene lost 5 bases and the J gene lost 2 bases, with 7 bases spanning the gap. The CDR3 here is CASSDFPYEQYF. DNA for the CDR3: TGTGCCAGCAGCGACTTCCCCTACGAGCAGTACTTC.

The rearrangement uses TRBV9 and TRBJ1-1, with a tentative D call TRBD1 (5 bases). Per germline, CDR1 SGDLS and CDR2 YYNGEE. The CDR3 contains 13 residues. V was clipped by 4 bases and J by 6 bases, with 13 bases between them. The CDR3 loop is CASSRDPNSEAFF. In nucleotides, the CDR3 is TGTGCCAGCAGCAGGGACCCCAACTCTGAAGCTTTCTTT.

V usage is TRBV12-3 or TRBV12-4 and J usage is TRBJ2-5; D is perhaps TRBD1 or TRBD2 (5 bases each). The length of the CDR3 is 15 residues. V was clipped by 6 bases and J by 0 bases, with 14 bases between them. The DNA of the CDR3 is TGTGCCAGCAGAGCCTGGATGGGGGACCAAGAGACCCAGTACTTC. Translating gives CASRAWMGDQETQYF.

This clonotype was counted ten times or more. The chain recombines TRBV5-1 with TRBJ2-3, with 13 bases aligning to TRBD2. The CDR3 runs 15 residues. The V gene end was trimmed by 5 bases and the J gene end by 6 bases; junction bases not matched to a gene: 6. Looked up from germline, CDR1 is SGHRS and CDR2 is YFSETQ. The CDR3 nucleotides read TGCGCCAGCAGTCACGGGACTAGCGGGGAGGATACGCAGTATTTT. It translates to CASSHGTSGEDTQYF.

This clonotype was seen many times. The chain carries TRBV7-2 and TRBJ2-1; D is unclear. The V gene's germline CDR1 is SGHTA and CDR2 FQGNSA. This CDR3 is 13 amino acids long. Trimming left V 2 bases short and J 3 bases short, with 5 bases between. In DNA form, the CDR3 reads TGTGCCAGCAGCTTATACTACTACAATGAGCAGTTCTTC. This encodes CASSLYYYNEQFF.

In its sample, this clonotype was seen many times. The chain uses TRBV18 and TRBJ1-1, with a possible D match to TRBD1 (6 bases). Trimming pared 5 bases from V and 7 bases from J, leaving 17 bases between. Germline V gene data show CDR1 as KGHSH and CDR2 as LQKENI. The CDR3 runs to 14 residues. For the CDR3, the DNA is TGTGCCAGCTCATTTATCGGACAGCCGAGTGAAGCTTTCTTT. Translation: CASSFIGQPSEAFF.

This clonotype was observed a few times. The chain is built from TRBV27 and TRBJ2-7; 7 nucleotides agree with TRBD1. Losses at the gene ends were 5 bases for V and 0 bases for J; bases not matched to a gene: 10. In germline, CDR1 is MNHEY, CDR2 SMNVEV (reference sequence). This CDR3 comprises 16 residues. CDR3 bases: TGTGCCAGCAGTCCGGGGACAGCAACATTCTCCTACGAGCAGTACTTC. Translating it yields CASSPGTATFSYEQYF.

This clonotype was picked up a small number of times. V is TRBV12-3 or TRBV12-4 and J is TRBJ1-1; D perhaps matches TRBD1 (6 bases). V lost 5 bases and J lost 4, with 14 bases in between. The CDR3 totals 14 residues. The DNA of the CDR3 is TGTGCCAGCAGTCTACTGGGGGGGCTCACTGAAGCTTTCTTT. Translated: CASSLLGGLTEAFF.

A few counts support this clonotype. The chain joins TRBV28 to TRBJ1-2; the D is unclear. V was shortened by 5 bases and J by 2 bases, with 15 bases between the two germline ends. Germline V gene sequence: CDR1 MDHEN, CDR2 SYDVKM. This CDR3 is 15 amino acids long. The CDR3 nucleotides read TGTGCCAGCAGTGACCCCGCCTGGGGAAACTATGGCTACACCTTC. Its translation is CASSDPAWGNYGYTF.

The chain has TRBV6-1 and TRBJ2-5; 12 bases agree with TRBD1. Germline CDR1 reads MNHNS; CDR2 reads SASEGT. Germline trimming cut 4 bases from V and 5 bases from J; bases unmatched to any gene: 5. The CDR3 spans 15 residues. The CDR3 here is CASSGGTGGVETQYF. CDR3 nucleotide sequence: TGTGCCAGCAGTGGCGGGACAGGGGGCGTCGAGACCCAGTACTTC.

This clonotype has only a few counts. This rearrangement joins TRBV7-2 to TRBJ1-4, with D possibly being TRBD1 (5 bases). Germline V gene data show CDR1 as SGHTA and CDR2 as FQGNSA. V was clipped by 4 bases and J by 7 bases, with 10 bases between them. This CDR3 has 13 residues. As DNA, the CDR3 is TGTGCCAGCAGCTCTCGAGGGGTTGAAAAACTGTTTTTT. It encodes CASSSRGVEKLFF.